The entry below gives a single T cell receptor (beta chain) sequence along with its context. The data belong to a study of patients and donors after allogeneic stem cell transplantation. The CDR3 is 15 residues long. Germline V CDR1 and CDR2: SGHRS, YFSETQ. Between the trimmed V and J ends, which lost 4 bases and 6 bases, there was a span of 18 bases. TCRdb re-analysed the RT-PCR reads in MiXCR, keeping a single row per CDR3 protein. The sample has 80,000 to 90,000 distinct CDR3 sequences; roughly 52% are singletons. The chain joins TRBV5-1 to TRBJ2-3; possible D gene TRBD2, 5 bases. Material for sequencing was blood, either unsorted or a sorted T cell fraction (not recorded which). The sequence was obtained from a human donor who was either an allogeneic HSCT recipient or a stem cell or donor lymphocyte infusion donor (not recorded which). It is not recorded whose cells these are; they may come from a transplant donor. CDR3 in amino acids: CASSPRQTPGDTQYF. The DNA of the CDR3 is TGCGCCAGCAGCCCCCGGCAGACCCCGGGGGATACGCAGTATTTT.